Listed here are 13 T cell receptor beta chains from one sample, sequenced in a study of identical twins. Via MiXCR, TCRdb re-called the 5' RACE reads, giving one row per CDR3 protein. In the table there are about 190,000 distinct CDR3 sequences, about a sixth of which are singletons. These data are also associated with another study on T cells expressing NK-cell markers.

The sample taken for sequencing was CD8+ T cells sorted from blood. The receptors stem from a woman younger than 35 in good health.

This clonotype was detected only a few times. As DNA, the CDR3 is TGCGCCAGCAGCTTGAGTTTCAGGGATGGCACTGAAGCTTTCTTT. Protein: CASSLSFRDGTEAFF. This chain links TRBV5-1 with TRBJ1-1; TRBD1 might be the D (5 bases). V was pared by 1 base and J by 4 bases, with 14 bases between. In germline, CDR1 is SGHRS, CDR2 YFSETQ. This CDR3 comprises 15 residues.

Only a few counts were recorded for this clonotype. V usage is TRBV2 and J usage is TRBJ2-5; 10 bases map to TRBD2. CDR1 is SNHLY, CDR2 FYNNEI, per germline. The CDR3 spans 14 residues. The V gene end was trimmed by 9 bases and the J gene end by 1 base; junction bases not matched to a gene: 5. The CDR3 is CASGTSGAQETQYF. In nucleotides, the CDR3 is TGTGCCAGTGGCACTAGCGGGGCCCAAGAGACCCAGTACTTC.

In this sample, this clonotype turned up a few times. This chain links TRBV7-9 with TRBJ2-5; D not certain. Germline V gene lookup returns CDR1 SEHNR and CDR2 FQNEAQ (reference sequence). The CDR3 loop spans 12 amino acids. The ends were cut back, 1 base at V and 5 bases at J, with 5 bases in the middle. CDR3 amino acids: CASSLELETQYF. DNA of the CDR3: TGTGCCAGCAGCTTAGAGCTGGAGACCCAGTACTTC.

In this sample, this clonotype turned up a few times. The V and J genes are TRBV27 and TRBJ2-7; 8 nucleotides align to TRBD1. With V trimmed by 4 bases and J by 2 bases, 7 bases remained unmatched. The CDR3 length is 15 residues. Germline V gene lookup returns CDR1 MNHEY and CDR2 SMNVEV (reference sequence). The CDR3 DNA sequence: TGTGCCAGCAGTTATGCGTCAGGGGGCACCTACGAGCAGTACTTC. It yields the protein CASSYASGGTYEQYF.

This clonotype was counted a few times. The CDR3 protein is CASLGANDEQYF. The DNA for the CDR3 is TGTGCCAGCCTAGGAGCGAACGACGAGCAGTACTTC. The V and J genes are TRBV27 and TRBJ2-7; D ambiguous. The CDR3 has 12 amino acids. The germline V and J ends were trimmed by 8 bases and 5 bases, with 13 bases remaining between them. Germline loops: CDR1 MNHEY, CDR2 SMNVEV (reference sequence).

V gene TRBV15 combines with J gene TRBJ2-2; 8 nucleotides line up with TRBD2. Looked up from germline, CDR1 is LNHNV and CDR2 is YYDKDF (reference sequence). The CDR3 has 16 amino acids. The V segment lost 3 bases and the J segment 6 bases; nucleotides outside the gene matches: 9. The CDR3 is CATSRGFSGMAGELFF. The DNA of the CDR3 is TGTGCCACCAGCAGGGGATTTAGCGGGATGGCCGGGGAGCTGTTTTTT.

The table lists this clonotype with many counts. V is TRBV6-5 and J is TRBJ2-1; 11 bases fit TRBD2. The germline V gene has CDR1 MNHEY and CDR2 SVGAGI. The CDR3 loop spans 15 amino acids. V lost 4 bases to trimming and J lost 7 bases; unmatched junction nucleotides: 6. This CDR3 is CASSFTSGSSNEQFF. CDR3 in DNA: TGTGCCAGCAGTTTTACTAGCGGGAGTTCTAATGAGCAGTTCTTC.

This clonotype was observed a handful of times. The rearrangement uses TRBV2 and TRBJ2-7, with 7 bases fitting TRBD2. From germline, CDR1 is SNHLY and CDR2 FYNNEI. The CDR3 totals 14 residues. The J segment lost 0 bases and the V segment lost 8 bases, leaving 7 bases of the junction unmatched. Here the CDR3 DNA reads TGTGCCAGCCTTCGGGGGGACCTCTCCTACGAGCAGTACTTC. Amino acids: CASLRGDLSYEQYF.

This clonotype was counted a few times. The chain combines TRBV7-6 with TRBJ2-3, with unresolved D. V lost 1 base to trimming and J lost 6 bases, with 8 bases between them. The CDR3 covers 13 residues. Germline-derived CDR1 and CDR2 are SGHVS and FNYEAQ. The CDR3 DNA follows: TGTGCCAGCAGCTTAGTTTTAGGGGATACGCAGTATTTT. This codes for CASSLVLGDTQYF. Drawing the rest from reference TRBV7-6 and TRBJ2-3, the complete variable domain is GAGVSQSPRYKVTKRGQDVALRCDPISGHVSLYWYRQALGQGPEFLTYFNYEAQQDKSGLPNDRFSAERPEGSISTLTIQRTEQRDSAMYRCASSLVLGDTQYFGPGTRLTVL.

This clonotype occurred a few times. The chain couples TRBV5-6 to TRBJ2-7; D is perhaps TRBD1 or TRBD2 (5 bases each). This CDR3 has 12 amino acids. CDR1 and CDR2 from the germline V gene are SGHDT and YYEEEE. With 3 bases removed from V and 1 base from J, the gap between germline ends came to 5 bases. The CDR3: CASSWGSYEQYF. The CDR3 coding sequence is TGTGCCAGCAGCTGGGGGTCCTACGAGCAGTACTTC. The full variable domain, rest sourced from reference TRBV5-6 and TRBJ2-7, is DAGVTQSPTHLIKTRGQQVTLRCSPKSGHDTVSWYQQALGQGPQFIFQYYEEEERQRGNFPDRFSGHQFPNYSSELNVNALLLGDSALYLCASSWGSYEQYFGPGTRLTVT.

The J gene is TRBJ2-5, the V gene TRBV27, with 8 bases lining up with TRBD2. CDR1 MNHEY and CDR2 SMNVEV come from the germline V gene (reference sequence). V was clipped by 3 bases and J by 0 bases; unmatched bases: 9. The CDR3 has 17 amino acids. The CDR3 region is CASSLVSSGLDQETQYF. CDR3 nucleotides: TGTGCCAGCAGTTTGGTCTCTAGCGGGCTGGACCAAGAGACCCAGTACTTC.

Only a few counts were recorded for this clonotype. The V gene is TRBV29-1, the J gene TRBJ2-3, with 11 bases aligning to TRBD2. The CDR3 consists of 14 residues. CDR1 is SQVTM, CDR2 ANQGSEA, per germline. V gave up 6 bases and J gave up 5 bases; unmatched junction bases: 7. The CDR3 spells CSVRWGLAVDTQYF. Here the CDR3 DNA reads TGCAGCGTCCGCTGGGGACTAGCGGTAGATACGCAGTATTTT.

V and J are TRBV4-3 and TRBJ2-2; D remains unclear. Germline V lookup: CDR1 LGHNA, CDR2 YSLEER. Trimming pared 0 bases from V and 3 bases from J, leaving 5 bases between. This CDR3 is 14 amino acids long. CDR3 DNA sequence: TGCGCCAGCAGCCAAGAATGGGACACCGGGGAGCTGTTTTTT. Its translation is CASSQEWDTGELFF.